These 11 T cell receptor beta chains originate from one sample sequenced in a study of CD8 T cells in ankylosing spondylitis. TCRdb itself ran the 5' RACE reads through MiXCR, one entry per CDR3 protein. The sample records approximately 220,000 distinct CDR3 sequences, approximately 24% being singletons. The sample was blood, either unsorted or a sorted T cell fraction (not recorded which). Source of these receptors: a male donor with ankylosing spondylitis or in good health (not recorded which).

This clonotype was recorded a few times. The V and J genes are TRBV20-1 and TRBJ2-7, with D unclear. This CDR3 contains 15 residues. Trimming removed 1 base at V and 5 bases at J, with 18 bases between. The V gene's germline CDR1 is DFQATT and CDR2 SNEGSKA (reference sequence). CDR3 coding DNA: TGCAGTGCTAGAGTAACCCCAATCAGGTGGGACGAGCAGTACTTC. Protein sequence: CSARVTPIRWDEQYF.

The table lists this clonotype with many counts. The chain employs TRBV5-1 and TRBJ2-1; 7 bases agree with TRBD2. V lost 0 bases to trimming and J lost 4 bases; unmatched junction nucleotides: 4. Germline V gene lookup returns CDR1 SGHRS and CDR2 YFSETQ. This CDR3 has 15 residues. The CDR3 here is CASSLGSSGYNEQFF. Written as DNA, the CDR3 is TGCGCCAGCAGCTTGGGTTCTAGCGGTTACAATGAGCAGTTCTTC.

The chain recombines TRBV5-1 with TRBJ1-1, with 7 positions matching TRBD1. The germline V gene encodes CDR1 SGHRS and CDR2 YFSETQ. With 4 bases clipped from V and 0 bases from J, the junction kept 3 bases outside the gene matches. This CDR3 comprises 14 residues. The CDR3 sequence is CASSADRVNTEAFF. The CDR3 region has the DNA TGCGCCAGCAGCGCTGACAGGGTGAACACTGAAGCTTTCTTT.

This clonotype has at least ten counts. The rearrangement links TRBV20-1 to TRBJ2-4; D tentatively fits TRBD1 or TRBD2 (6 bases each). CDR3 length: 16 amino acids. Between the trimmed V and J ends, which lost 6 bases and 3 bases, there was a span of 21 bases. Looked up from germline, CDR1 is DFQATT and CDR2 is SNEGSKA (reference sequence). CDR3 residues: CSAVTFQGRGKNIQYF. CDR3 sequence (DNA): TGCAGTGCCGTCACCTTTCAGGGGCGGGGCAAAAACATTCAGTACTTC.

The chain combines TRBV20-1 with TRBJ2-5; D is unresolved. The V end was cut by 6 bases, the J end by 4 bases, with 9 bases between. This CDR3 has 11 residues. CDR1 is DFQATT, CDR2 SNEGSKA, per germline (reference sequence). CDR3 loop: CSAATGETQYF. The CDR3 bases are TGCAGTGCAGCTACCGGAGAGACCCAGTACTTC.

The V call is TRBV2, the J call TRBJ1-4; D is ambiguous. The V and J ends lost 1 base and 8 bases respectively, with 5 bases between them. CDR3 length equals 12 residues. Germline CDR1 SNHLY, CDR2 FYNNEI. The CDR3 is CASSEVLEKLFF. As DNA, the CDR3 is TGTGCCAGCAGTGAAGTGCTGGAAAAACTGTTTTTT.

This chain uses TRBV12-3 or TRBV12-4 with TRBJ2-3, with TRBD1 matching 8 bases. This CDR3 contains 17 residues. V lost 2 bases to trimming and J lost 2 bases; unmatched junction nucleotides: 9. CDR3 in amino acids: CASSLLARTGPTDTQYF. CDR3 nucleotides: TGTGCCAGCAGTTTATTGGCTAGGACAGGGCCCACAGATACGCAGTATTTT.

The chain recombines TRBV10-3 with TRBJ2-1; 8 nucleotides match TRBD2. Germline CDR1 ENHRY, CDR2 SYGVKD. V lost 8 bases, J lost 8 bases, and 11 bases stayed unmatched. The CDR3 contains 14 residues. The CDR3 sequence is CAIEPGLGNYEQFF. In nucleotides, the CDR3 is TGTGCCATCGAACCGGGACTAGGGAATTATGAGCAGTTCTTC.

The chain carries TRBV12-3 or TRBV12-4 and TRBJ2-1, with no clear D. Deletions cut 6 bases from V and 8 bases from J, with 14 bases between. The length of the CDR3 is 13 residues. CDR3 coding DNA: TGTGCCAGCAGCCAGGACGGCCCCTATGAGCAGTTCTTC. Protein product: CASSQDGPYEQFF.

CDR3 nucleotides: TGTGCCAGCAGTGTGGAAGCGAGCAATGAGCAGTTCTTC. Amino acid sequence: CASSVEASNEQFF. The chain employs TRBV2 and TRBJ2-1, with D hard to call. Germline CDR1 and CDR2: SNHLY and FYNNEI. This CDR3 has 13 amino acids. Trimming took 4 bases from V and 6 from J, leaving 10 bases between them.

This clonotype turned up a few times. The chain links TRBV29-1 to TRBJ2-3; D is unclear. V was shortened by 3 bases and J by 5 bases, with 6 bases between the two germline ends. Germline loops: CDR1 SQVTM, CDR2 ANQGSEA. The length of the CDR3 is 11 residues. CDR3 residues: CSVELQDTQYF. DNA of the CDR3: TGCAGCGTTGAGTTGCAAGATACGCAGTATTTT.